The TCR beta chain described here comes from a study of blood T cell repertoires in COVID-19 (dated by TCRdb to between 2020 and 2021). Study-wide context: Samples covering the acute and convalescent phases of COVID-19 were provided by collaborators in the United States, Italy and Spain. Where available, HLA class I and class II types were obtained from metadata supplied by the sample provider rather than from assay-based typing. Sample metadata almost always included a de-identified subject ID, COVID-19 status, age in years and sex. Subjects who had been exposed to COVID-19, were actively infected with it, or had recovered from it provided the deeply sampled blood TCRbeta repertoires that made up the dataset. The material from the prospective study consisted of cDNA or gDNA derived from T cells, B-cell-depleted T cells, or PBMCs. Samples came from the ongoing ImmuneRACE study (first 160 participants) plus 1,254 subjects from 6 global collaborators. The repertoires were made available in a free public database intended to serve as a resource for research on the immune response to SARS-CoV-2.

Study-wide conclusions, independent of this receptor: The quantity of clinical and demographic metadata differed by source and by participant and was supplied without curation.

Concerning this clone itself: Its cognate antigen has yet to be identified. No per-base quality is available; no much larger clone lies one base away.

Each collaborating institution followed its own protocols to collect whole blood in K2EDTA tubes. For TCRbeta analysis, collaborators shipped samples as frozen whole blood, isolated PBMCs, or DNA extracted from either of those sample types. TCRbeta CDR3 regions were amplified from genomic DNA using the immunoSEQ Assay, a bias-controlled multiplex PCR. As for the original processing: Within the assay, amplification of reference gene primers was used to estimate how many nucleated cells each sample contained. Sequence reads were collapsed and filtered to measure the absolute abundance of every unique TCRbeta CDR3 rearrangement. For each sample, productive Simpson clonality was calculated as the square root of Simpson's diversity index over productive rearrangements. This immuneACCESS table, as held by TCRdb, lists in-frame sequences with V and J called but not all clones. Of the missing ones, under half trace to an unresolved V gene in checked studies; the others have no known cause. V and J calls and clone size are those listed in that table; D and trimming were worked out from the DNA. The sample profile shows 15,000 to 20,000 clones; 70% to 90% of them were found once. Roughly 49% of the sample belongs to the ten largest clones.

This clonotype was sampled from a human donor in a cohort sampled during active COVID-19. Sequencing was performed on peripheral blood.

This receptor carries the CDR3 CASRAMYEQYF. In nucleotide form, the sequence is TGTGCCAGCAGGGCCATGTACGAGCAGTACTTC. This chain is built from TRBV6-6 and TRBJ2-7; no confident D gene assignment can be made. The CDR3 spans 11 residues, from the cysteine through the phenylalanine. Just the 33-base CDR3 DNA is kept, in frame starting at base 1. For CDR1 and CDR2, the germline V gene (reference sequence) lists MNHNY and SVGAGI. Cut back by 6 bases and 4 bases, the V and J ends lie 7 bases apart.